This T cell receptor beta chain is from a study of T cells in Graves' hyperthyroidism and ophthalmopathy. The V segment lost 3 bases and the J segment 3 bases; nucleotides outside the gene matches: 6. Germline CDR1 and CDR2: DFQATT and SNEGSKA (reference sequence). The CDR3 loop spans 14 amino acids. Comment on this clonotype: A clone one base away is much larger, so this may be a read error.

Amplification of TCR beta CDR3 regions was performed using RNA transcripts as template. A set of HTBI primers served as the primers for a first-round RT-PCR of the TCR CDR3. MiXCR, applied by TCRdb to the multiplex PCR reads, yields one record per CDR3 protein. In the table there are roughly 500,000 distinct CDR3 sequences, around 16% of which are singletons. The rearrangement uses TRBV20-1 and TRBJ2-7; the match to TRBD2 covers 9 bases. The sample was blood. The receptor was isolated from a woman younger than 45 with Graves' ophthalmopathy. The CDR3 DNA sequence: TGCAGTGCTAGTTCTGGCGGGAGGGTCTACGAGCAGTACTTC. Amino acids: CSASSGGRVYEQYF.